The 21 T cell receptor beta chains listed next were all sequenced from one sample in a study of beta chain features in type 1 diabetes. Their specific antigens are unknown. Study-wide results and caveats: Type 1 diabetes patients showed a moderate but significant shortening of TCRB CDR3s in all four CD4+ subsets.

The investigators reverse transcribed all of the isolated RNA, so they sequenced expressed TCRB transcripts. Using immunoSEQ multiplex PCR, the repertoire was profiled, and TCRdb retains in-frame clones only, with some absent. The sample lists roughly 150,000 clones; over 55% were seen once. The sequenced sample consisted of naive CD4+ T cells from blood. Receptors originate from a man under 40 with type 1 diabetes.

The V call is TRBV29-1, the J call TRBJ2-7; the D gene could be TRBD1 or TRBD2 (5 bases each). The V and J ends lost 7 bases and 3 bases respectively, with 19 bases between them. Germline V lookup: CDR1 SQVTM, CDR2 ANQGSEA. CDR3 length: 14 amino acids. The CDR3 DNA reads as TGCAGCGGAACCTTTTTGGGGGAACACTACGAGCAGTACTTC. Its protein product is CSGTFLGEHYEQYF.

This chain connects TRBV5-1 to TRBJ2-2, with D perhaps TRBD2 (6 bases). Looked up from germline, CDR1 is SGHRS and CDR2 is YFSETQ. The CDR3 is 15 amino acids. V gave up 5 bases and J gave up 0 bases, with 11 bases separating them. This chain's CDR3 is CASSPGRPNTGELFF. The CDR3 coding sequence is TGCGCCAGCAGTCCCGGGAGACCGAACACCGGGGAGCTGTTTTTT.

CDR3 DNA: TGTGCCTCCAATTTTCCCTTAGCGGGGGGAGCCACAGATACGCAGTATTTT. This gives the protein CASNFPLAGGATDTQYF. The chain is built from TRBV30 and TRBJ2-3; 10 nucleotides line up with TRBD2. The V gene end was trimmed by 7 bases and the J gene end by 2 bases; junction bases not matched to a gene: 15. Germline loops: CDR1 GTSNPN, CDR2 SVGIG (reference sequence). This CDR3 is built from 17 residues.

This clone was seen only a few times. V usage is TRBV11-2 and J usage is TRBJ2-7; D is possibly TRBD1 (5 bases). In germline, CDR1 is SGHAT, CDR2 FQNNGV. Deletions cut 8 bases from V and 3 bases from J, with 14 bases between. The CDR3 extends over 13 amino acids. The CDR3 sequence is CASQGRLYYEQYF. The CDR3 region has the DNA TGTGCCAGCCAGGGTCGCCTTTACTACGAGCAGTACTTC.

The V gene is TRBV7-9, the J gene TRBJ1-2; D gene uncertain. Deletions cut 0 bases from V and 4 bases from J, with 12 bases between. CDR1 SEHNR and CDR2 FQNEAQ come from the germline V gene (reference sequence). The CDR3 runs to 15 residues. This CDR3 is CASSLALRVGYGYTF. Here the CDR3 DNA reads TGTGCCAGCAGCTTAGCGCTGAGGGTGGGCTATGGCTACACCTTC.

Points on this clone: Other DNA sequences in this specimen translate into the identical CDR3. V and J are TRBV7-2 and TRBJ2-3; D gene ambiguous. From germline, CDR1 is SGHTA and CDR2 FQGNSA. V lost 0 bases to trimming and J lost 1 base, with 5 bases between them. This CDR3 is 14 amino acids long. The DNA for the CDR3 is TGTGCCAGCAGCTTAGCGGTTGGCACAGATACGCAGTATTTT. It is translated as CASSLAVGTDTQYF.

The V and J genes are TRBV5-1 and TRBJ2-1; 8 nucleotides align to TRBD1. Germline V CDR1 and CDR2: SGHRS, YFSETQ. The CDR3 is 13 amino acids. Germline trimming cut 3 bases from V and 6 bases from J; bases unmatched to any gene: 2. The CDR3 spells CASSSGQGNEQFF. CDR3 in DNA: TGCGCCAGCAGCTCAGGACAGGGCAATGAGCAGTTCTTC.

This clone was seen a handful of times. The CDR3 loop is CASSQIWGGTDTQYF. DNA of the CDR3: TGTGCCAGCAGCCAGATATGGGGAGGCACAGATACGCAGTATTTT. The chain recombines TRBV14 with TRBJ2-3; perhaps TRBD2 as D (5 bases). The CDR3 has 15 residues. Germline CDR1 is SGHDN and CDR2 is FVKESK. Between the trimmed V and J ends, which lost 3 bases and 1 base, there was a span of 11 bases.

There are a few counts of this clone. The chain couples TRBV30 to TRBJ2-5, with unresolved D. Germline CDR1 GTSNPN, CDR2 SVGIG (reference sequence). V lost 1 base and J 2 bases, leaving 8 bases between the germline ends. The CDR3 contains 13 residues. The chain's CDR3 is CAWSGGEQETQYF. The CDR3 region has the DNA TGTGCCTGGAGTGGAGGCGAACAAGAGACCCAGTACTTC.

J is TRBJ2-3 and V is TRBV7-2, with TRBD2 matching 13 bases. J lost 9 bases, V lost 5 bases, and 14 bases had no gene match. The CDR3 length is 17 residues. Germline V lookup: CDR1 SGHTA, CDR2 FQGNSA. In DNA, the CDR3 is TGTGCCAGCAGCCCCCGGGTGGGACTAGCGGGACGGTGGACGCAGTATTTT. Translated, it gives CASSPRVGLAGRWTQYF.

The V call is TRBV30, the J call TRBJ1-1; D remains unclear. Germline assignment: CDR1 GTSNPN and CDR2 SVGIG (reference sequence). Trimming stripped 4 bases from V and 1 base from J, with 10 bases between. The CDR3 is made up of 13 amino acids. Written as DNA, the CDR3 is TGTGCCTGGATCCCGGTTTGGAACACTGAAGCTTTCTTT. This codes for CAWIPVWNTEAFF.

J is TRBJ1-2 and V is TRBV19; D might be TRBD1 (6 bases). The CDR3 totals 15 residues. V gave up 5 bases and J gave up 0 bases, with 13 bases separating them. Germline V gene lookup returns CDR1 LNHDA and CDR2 SQIVND (reference sequence). In DNA form, the CDR3 reads TGTGCCAGTAGTCCGCGACAGGCTCCTAACTATGGCTACACCTTC. It encodes CASSPRQAPNYGYTF.

This sequence joins TRBV10-3 and TRBJ1-6; no clear D gene. Trimming cost V 1 base and J 7 bases, with 5 bases left between them. The V gene's germline CDR1 is ENHRY and CDR2 SYGVKD. The CDR3 is made up of 13 amino acids. The CDR3, as DNA: TGTGCCATCAGTGAGTTAGAAAATTCACCCCTCCACTTT. It yields the protein CAISELENSPLHF.

The chain carries TRBV5-1 and TRBJ2-5; 10 nucleotides match TRBD1. In germline, CDR1 is SGHRS, CDR2 YFSETQ. There are 15 residues in the CDR3. V dropped 0 bases and J dropped 4; count of bases not matched to a gene: 3. As DNA, the CDR3 is TGCGCCAGCAGCTTGGCCGGGACAGGGGTAGAGACCCAGTACTTC. Translating gives CASSLAGTGVETQYF.

This rearrangement joins TRBV29-1 to TRBJ2-3, with D possibly matching TRBD2 (5 bases). CDR3 length: 15 amino acids. V lost 0 bases and J 0 bases, leaving 10 bases between the germline ends. CDR1 is SQVTM, CDR2 ANQGSEA, per germline. CDR3 sequence reads: CSVEDLRTSTDTQYF. CDR3 sequence (DNA): TGCAGCGTTGAAGATCTCCGGACTAGCACAGATACGCAGTATTTT.

The chain links TRBV30 to TRBJ2-2, with a possible D match to TRBD2 (6 bases). Trimming took off 5 bases at V and 5 bases at J, with 12 bases between the two ends. The germline gives CDR1 GTSNPN, CDR2 SVGIG (reference sequence). This CDR3 is built from 13 residues. Here the CDR3 reads CAWSRGRTGELFF. CDR3 nucleotide sequence: TGTGCCTGGTCCCGTGGGAGGACCGGGGAGCTGTTTTTT.

The genes are TRBV30 and TRBJ2-1, with 8 nucleotides matching TRBD2. The CDR3 covers 15 residues. J gave up 0 bases and V 3 bases, and 4 bases lay outside the gene matches. Germline CDR1 and CDR2: GTSNPN and SVGIG (reference sequence). The CDR3 DNA reads as TGTGCCTGGAGAACCGGGACTAGCTCCTACAATGAGCAGTTCTTC. This codes for CAWRTGTSSYNEQFF.

This chain links TRBV4-3 with TRBJ2-1, with 9 bases fitting TRBD2. Germline assignment: CDR1 LGHNA and CDR2 YSLEER. With V trimmed by 4 bases and J by 3 bases, 1 base remained unmatched. CDR3 length: 14 amino acids. The CDR3 protein is CASSLTSGYNEQFF. The CDR3, as DNA: TGCGCCAGCAGCCTGACTAGCGGCTACAATGAGCAGTTCTTC.

The chain has TRBV9 and TRBJ2-1; no reliable D call. Trimming stripped 3 bases from V and 0 bases from J, with 10 bases between. The CDR3 has 15 amino acids. Germline V gene data show CDR1 as SGDLS and CDR2 as YYNGEE. The CDR3: CASSGSTSSYNEQFF. The CDR3, as DNA: TGTGCCAGCAGCGGGAGTACGAGCTCCTACAATGAGCAGTTCTTC.

This chain uses TRBV28 with TRBJ2-5; 11 bases are shared with TRBD1. Germline V lookup: CDR1 MDHEN, CDR2 SYDVKM. The CDR3 extends over 15 amino acids. With V trimmed by 4 bases and J by 6 bases, 7 bases remained unmatched. This CDR3 is CASSYGTGGQQTQYF. The CDR3 nucleotides are TGTGCCAGCAGTTATGGGACAGGGGGTCAACAGACCCAGTACTTC.

This clone has a handful of counts. The rearrangement joins TRBV4-3 to TRBJ1-2; D gene unclear. Trimming shortened V by 2 bases and J by 3 bases, and 13 bases separated the two germline ends. The CDR3 sequence is 15 residues long. Germline V lookup: CDR1 LGHNA, CDR2 YSLEER. CDR3 residues: CASSQFRNSYYGYTF. The CDR3 nucleotides read TGCGCCAGCAGCCAATTTAGAAACAGCTACTATGGCTACACCTTC.